The 4 T cell receptor beta chains listed next were all sequenced from one sample in a study of blood T cell repertoires in COVID-19. Here immunoSEQ multiplex PCR was the method, and the copy in TCRdb shows in-frame clones only, minus some. The sample includes about 250,000 clones, roughly 89% of them seen just once. The sequenced sample consisted of PBMCs or T cells enriched from blood (not recorded which). The receptors originated from a woman aged 25 to 39 with acute COVID-19.

The V gene is TRBV10-2, the J gene TRBJ2-3, with a tentative D call TRBD1 (5 bases). The germline CDR1 and CDR2 sequences are WSHSY and SAAADI. The CDR3 contains 12 residues. Between the trimmed V and J ends, which lost 5 bases and 6 bases, there was a span of 9 bases. DNA of the CDR3: TGCGCCAGCAGTTTAAAGGGGGATACGCAGTATTTT. It translates to CASSLKGDTQYF.

The CDR3 DNA follows: TGTGCCAGCAGTGGTGGAGAAACTAGAGGGAACACTGAAGCTTTCTTT. This sequence encodes CASSGGETRGNTEAFF. This rearrangement joins TRBV6-1 to TRBJ1-1; D unclear. CDR3 length: 16 residues. V was clipped by 4 bases and J by 1 base, with 16 bases between them. Germline-derived CDR1 and CDR2 are MNHNS and SASEGT.

The rearrangement uses TRBV19 and TRBJ1-6; D is unclear. Trimming removed 3 bases from V and 7 bases from J, with 16 bases in between. Germline CDR1 LNHDA, CDR2 SQIVND (reference sequence). The CDR3 is made up of 16 amino acids. The CDR3 coding sequence is TGTGCCAGTAGTATCTCGTCGACCGGGAAAAATTCACCCCTCCACTTT. Translated, it gives CASSISSTGKNSPLHF. The full variable domain, rest sourced from reference TRBV19 and TRBJ1-6, is DGGITQSPKYLFRKEGQNVTLSCEQNLNHDAMYWYRQDPGQGLRLIYYSQIVNDFQKGDIAEGYSVSREKKESFPLTVTSAQKNPTAFYLCASSISSTGKNSPLHFGNGTRLTVT.

V usage is TRBV28 and J usage is TRBJ2-3, with D possibly TRBD1 on 5 matching bases. Trimming shortened V by 1 base and J by 5 bases, and 16 bases separated the two germline ends. Germline V gives CDR1 MDHEN, CDR2 SYDVKM. CDR3 length: 16 amino acids. CDR3: CASSLSGAGWGDTQYF. Written as DNA, the CDR3 is TGTGCCAGCAGTTTATCAGGCGCAGGGTGGGGAGATACGCAGTATTTT.